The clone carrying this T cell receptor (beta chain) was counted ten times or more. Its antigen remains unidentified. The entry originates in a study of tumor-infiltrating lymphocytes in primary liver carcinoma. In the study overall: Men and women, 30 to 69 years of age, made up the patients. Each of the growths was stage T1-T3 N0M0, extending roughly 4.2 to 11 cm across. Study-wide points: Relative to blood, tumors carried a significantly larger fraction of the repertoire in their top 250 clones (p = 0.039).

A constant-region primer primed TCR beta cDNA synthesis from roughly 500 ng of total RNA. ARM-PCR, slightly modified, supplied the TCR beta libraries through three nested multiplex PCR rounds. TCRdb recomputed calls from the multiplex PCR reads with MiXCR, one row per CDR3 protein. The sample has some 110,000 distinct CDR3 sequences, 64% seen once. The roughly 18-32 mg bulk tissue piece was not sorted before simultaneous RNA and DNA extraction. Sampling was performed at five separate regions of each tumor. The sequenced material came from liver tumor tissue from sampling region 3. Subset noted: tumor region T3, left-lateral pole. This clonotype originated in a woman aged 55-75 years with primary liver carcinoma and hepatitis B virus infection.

The CDR3 loop is CASSYGNDQPQHF. CDR3 nucleotides: TGTGCCAGCAGTTACGGGAACGATCAGCCCCAGCATTTT. V is TRBV6-5 and J is TRBJ1-5, with D hard to call. The ends were cut back, 2 bases at V and 5 bases at J, with 7 bases in the middle. Germline V gene data show CDR1 as MNHEY and CDR2 as SVGAGI. This CDR3 has 13 residues.